The 15 T cell receptor beta chains given below trace back to one sample, sequenced in a study of blood T cells in healthy people across ages. For the second PCR, which ran for 7 to 11 cycles, a sample-barcoded 5' primer and a J-beta primer mix were used. TCRdb reprocessed the 5' RACE reads with MiXCR, giving one entry per CDR3 protein. The top ten hold around 14% of the sample, which has around 1,000,000 distinct CDR3 sequences, around two fifths seen once. The specimen was blood. These receptors were collected from a man between 18 and 35 years old in good health.

The chain has TRBV9 and TRBJ2-1; D is possibly TRBD2 (5 bases). CDR3 length: 13 residues. Germline V gives CDR1 SGDLS, CDR2 YYNGEE. Trimming cost V 1 base and J 5 bases, with 7 bases left between them. The CDR3 region is CASSVMGDNEQFF. In nucleotides, the CDR3 is TGTGCCAGCAGCGTAATGGGAGACAATGAGCAGTTCTTC.

This clonotype was detected only a few times. DNA of the CDR3: TGTGCCAGCAGCTTAGAATGGACAGAACCCTACGAGCAGTACTTC. Its protein product is CASSLEWTEPYEQYF. V gene TRBV7-6 combines with J gene TRBJ2-7, with D perhaps matching TRBD1 (6 bases). CDR1 SGHVS and CDR2 FNYEAQ come from the germline V gene. With 1 base removed from V and 2 bases from J, the gap between germline ends came to 12 bases. This CDR3 comprises 15 residues.

This clonotype has a handful of counts. This chain joins TRBV5-1 and TRBJ2-2; D is possibly TRBD1 (6 bases). CDR3 length equals 18 residues. The V end was cut by 4 bases, the J end by 6 bases, with 25 bases between. Per germline, CDR1 SGHRS and CDR2 YFSETQ. CDR3 loop: CASSQGKGHEGSPGELFF. DNA of the CDR3: TGCGCCAGCAGCCAGGGGAAAGGGCACGAAGGATCGCCCGGGGAGCTGTTTTTT.

This clonotype was found a few times. The V call is TRBV20-1, the J call TRBJ2-1; the D gene is possibly TRBD2 (6 bases). Matching the DNA end better, TRBJ2-7 makes the J call doubtful. Germline CDR1 is DFQATT and CDR2 is SNEGSKA (reference sequence). The CDR3 sequence is 16 residues long. The DNA of the CDR3 is TGCAGTGCTAGAGATTTAACCGGGACTGACTACAATGAGCAGTACTTC. It encodes CSARDLTGTDYNEQYF.

V usage is TRBV28 and J usage is TRBJ2-7; 8 nucleotides align to TRBD1. The J call may be mistaken, given a closer DNA end match to TRBJ2-5. This CDR3 spans 17 amino acids. Germline values: CDR1 MDHEN, CDR2 SYDVKM. The chain's CDR3 is CASSSRQGYSSRETQYF. In nucleotides, the CDR3 is TGTGCCAGCAGCTCAAGACAGGGGTACTCGTCCAGGGAGACCCAGTACTTC.

This clonotype was picked up a small number of times. V is TRBV6-2 or TRBV6-3 and J is TRBJ1-1; a weak D match, TRBD1 (5 bases). CDR1 and CDR2 (germline): MNHEY, SVGEGT. Trimming took off 10 bases at V and 0 bases at J, with 12 bases between the two ends. There are 13 residues in the CDR3. The CDR3 sequence: CAIAGALNTEAFF. The DNA of the CDR3 is TGTGCCATCGCTGGGGCATTGAACACTGAAGCTTTCTTT.

This clonotype has a handful of counts. The chain employs TRBV18 and TRBJ2-7; maybe TRBD2 (6 bases). Deletions cut 5 bases from V and 2 bases from J, with 19 bases between. The CDR3 has 16 amino acids. Germline CDR1 reads KGHSH; CDR2 reads LQKENI. In DNA, the CDR3 is TGTGCCAGCTCAAGCTCCGGGACTCCAACTCCCTACGAGCAGTACTTC. Encoded protein: CASSSSGTPTPYEQYF.

This clonotype was recorded a few times. The rearrangement links TRBV24-1 to TRBJ2-1, with D unclear. The germline gives CDR1 KGHDR, CDR2 SFDVKD. V was pared by 5 bases and J by 5 bases, with 15 bases between. The CDR3 is 15 residues long. CDR3 in DNA: TGTGCCACCAGTGGCCTAGGAACTCCTCACAATGAGCAGTTCTTC. Amino acid sequence: CATSGLGTPHNEQFF.

Details on this clonotype: With a much larger clone just one base away, this may be a read error. The chain combines TRBV9 with TRBJ2-3, with no clear D. The CDR3 contains 12 residues. Germline-derived CDR1 and CDR2 are SGDLS and YYNGEE. Trimming shortened V by 0 bases and J by 5 bases, and 4 bases separated the two germline ends. The CDR3 coding sequence is TGTGCCAGCAGCGTAGATCAAGATACGCAGTATTTT. It yields the protein CASSVDQDTQYF.

The genes are TRBV12-3 or TRBV12-4 and TRBJ1-4; a weak D match, TRBD1 (6 bases). V dropped 6 bases and J dropped 3 bases, with 14 bases sitting between them. This CDR3 has 15 residues. DNA for the CDR3: TGTGCCAGCAGACCCAGGGGAGCAGCTAATGAAAAACTGTTTTTT. Its protein product is CASRPRGAANEKLFF.

The genes are TRBV4-3 and TRBJ2-3; 7 positions match TRBD1. CDR1 LGHNA and CDR2 YSLEER come from the germline V gene. The CDR3 has 19 residues. V shed 2 bases, J shed 0 bases, and the junction held 14 bases outside the gene matches. CDR3 amino acids: CASSQSRVTGRFSTDTQYF. CDR3 in DNA: TGCGCCAGCAGCCAAAGTCGGGTGACAGGGCGGTTTAGCACAGATACGCAGTATTTT.

This clonotype was detected a few times. At one end, the junction sequence differs from germline, possibly due to a read error. The chain employs TRBV4-2 and TRBJ1-2; the match to TRBD1 covers 7 bases. The CDR3 loop spans 16 amino acids. Germline V lookup: CDR1 LGHNA, CDR2 YNFKEQ. Here the CDR3 reads CASSPTNRGSRDGYTF. The CDR3 DNA follows: TGTGCCAGCAGCCCCACCAACAGGGGATCGAGGGATGGCTACACCTTT.

The CDR3 loop is CSVVGTGVVGELFF. CDR3 sequence (DNA): TGCAGCGTTGTCGGGACAGGGGTAGTCGGGGAGCTGTTTTTT. The V and J genes are TRBV29-1 and TRBJ2-2; 10 bases match TRBD1. Trimming cost V 4 bases and J 7 bases; bases outside gene matches: 6. The CDR3 is made up of 14 amino acids. Germline V gives CDR1 SQVTM, CDR2 ANQGSEA.

In the case of this clonotype: The conserved phenylalanine or tryptophan normally closing the CDR3 is absent here, so this likely arose from a read error. The V call is TRBV29-1, the J call TRBJ1-2, with D hard to call. Trimming removed 0 bases from V and 4 bases from J, with 18 bases in between. The CDR3 consists of 16 residues. Germline V gene lookup returns CDR1 SQVTM and CDR2 ANQGSEA. Here the CDR3 DNA reads TGCAGCGTTGAAGACCCTCCGGGCCGAGGGATCTATGGCTACACCCTC. Amino acid sequence: CSVEDPPGRGIYGYTL.

The chain recombines TRBV28 with TRBJ2-1; D is uncertain. The length of the CDR3 is 13 residues. V dropped 7 bases and J dropped 5 bases, with 12 bases sitting between them. Germline V lookup: CDR1 MDHEN, CDR2 SYDVKM. The CDR3 DNA sequence: TGTGCCAGCACCGAGACAATTGACAATGAGCAGTTCTTC. It encodes CASTETIDNEQFF.